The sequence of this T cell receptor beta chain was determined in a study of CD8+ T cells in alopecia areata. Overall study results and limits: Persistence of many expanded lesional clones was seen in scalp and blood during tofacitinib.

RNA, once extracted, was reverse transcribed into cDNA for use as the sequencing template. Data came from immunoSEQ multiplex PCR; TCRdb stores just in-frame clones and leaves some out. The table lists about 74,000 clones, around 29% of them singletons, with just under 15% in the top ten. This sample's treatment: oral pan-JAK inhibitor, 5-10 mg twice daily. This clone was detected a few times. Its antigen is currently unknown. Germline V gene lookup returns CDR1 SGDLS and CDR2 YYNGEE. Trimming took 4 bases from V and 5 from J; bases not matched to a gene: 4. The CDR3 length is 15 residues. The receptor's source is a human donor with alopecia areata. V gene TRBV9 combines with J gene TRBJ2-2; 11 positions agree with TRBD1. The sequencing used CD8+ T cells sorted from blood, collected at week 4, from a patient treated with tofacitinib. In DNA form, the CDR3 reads TGTGCCAGCAGCATTGGGACAGGGGGAACCGGGGAGCTGTTTTTT. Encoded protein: CASSIGTGGTGELFF. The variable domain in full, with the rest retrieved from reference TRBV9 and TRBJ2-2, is DSGVTQTPKHLITATGQRVTLRCSPRSGDLSVYWYQQSLDQGLQFLIQYYNGEERAKGNILERFSAQQFPDLHSELNLSSLELGDSALYFCASSIGTGGTGELFFGEGSRLTVL.